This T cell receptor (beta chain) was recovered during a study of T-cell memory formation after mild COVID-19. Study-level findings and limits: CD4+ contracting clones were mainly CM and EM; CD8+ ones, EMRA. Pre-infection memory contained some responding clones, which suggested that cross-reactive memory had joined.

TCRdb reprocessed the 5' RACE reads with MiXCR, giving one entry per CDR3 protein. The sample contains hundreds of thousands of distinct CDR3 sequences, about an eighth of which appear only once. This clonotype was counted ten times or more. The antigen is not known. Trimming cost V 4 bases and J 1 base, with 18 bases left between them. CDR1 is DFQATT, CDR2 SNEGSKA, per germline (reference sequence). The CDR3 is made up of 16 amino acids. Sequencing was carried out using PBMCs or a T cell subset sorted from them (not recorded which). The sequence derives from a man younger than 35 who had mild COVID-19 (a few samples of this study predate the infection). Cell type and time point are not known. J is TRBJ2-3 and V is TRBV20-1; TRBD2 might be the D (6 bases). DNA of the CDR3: TGCAGTGCTAATCTACTGGGGACTGGCCGCACAGATACGCAGTATTTT. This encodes CSANLLGTGRTDTQYF.